A selection of T cell receptor beta chains follows, all from one sample in a study of beta chain features in type 1 diabetes. Here immunoSEQ multiplex PCR was the method, and the copy in TCRdb shows in-frame clones only, minus some. The sample lists some 350,000 clones, over 9% occurring once. The sample taken for sequencing was central memory CD4+ T cells from blood. These receptors were collected from a man aged 30 to 39 with type 1 diabetes. The CDR3 runs from the conserved cysteine through the conserved F or W. D genes are given only for firm matches. Not all rows give a size; the values are once, few, many and, for expanded clones, a class.

NA | NA | TRBV5-8 | CASSVLTGSHEQYF
NA | NA | TRBV6-1 | CASSVYTQYF
NA | NA | TRBV6-1 | CASMRTGTTQFF
NA | NA | TRBV27 | CASSLNSGDQPQHF
NA | TRBD1 | TRBV5-1 | CASSFTGTGNTEAFF
NA | NA | TRBV12-2 | CASRPARAHEAFF
few | TRBD2 | TRBV5-5 | CASSASGREYNEQFF
NA | TRBD1 | TRBV6-1 | CASSARDRYSNQPQHF
many | NA | TRBV5-4 | CASSLVMGQQFF
few | TRBD1 | TRBV6-6 | CASSYSGQSYNEQFF
few | NA | TRBV10-1 | CASRASGDTGELFF
NA | NA | TRBV11-2 | CASSTQSGLRTDTQYF
NA | NA | TRBV7-8 | CASSLGGLPRETQYF
NA | TRBD1 | TRBV30 | CAGKQGAQETQYF
few | NA | TRBV7-2 | CASSLGRYSYEQYF
NA | NA | TRBV7-6 | CASSAERAGFGNTIYF
NA | NA | TRBV10-3 | CAITQGPSREQYF
NA | NA | TRBV29-1 | CSVADSEETQYF
few | NA | TRBV28 | CASSPAPIKTGLMSYEQYF
NA | NA | TRBV30 | CAWSVLVGFGYTF
many | NA | TRBV5-4 | CASSRRTQEQPQHF
few | TRBD2 | TRBV5-4 | CASSLAGGTEQFF
NA | TRBD1 | TRBV5-1 | CASSLVTGGWKDF
NA | NA | TRBV28 | CASSSGGRNQPQHF
NA | TRBD2 | TRBV7-9 | CASSLREGHNEQFF
few | NA | TRBV28 | CATKTPETQYF
NA | TRBD1 | TRBV6-1 | CASSARTGGGNTEAFF
few | NA | TRBV28 | CASSLQGFGYTF
few | NA | TRBV7-2 | CASSSSGGSDTQYF
few | TRBD2 | TRBV2 | CASSTGTSGSSTYNEQFF
few | NA | TRBV7-8 | CASSLVGGDTQYF
few | TRBD1 | TRBV27 | CASTGTGDLGYTF
few | NA | TRBV5-1 | CASSGSRTSSSYEQYF
NA | NA | TRBV28 | CASRQGLAGELFF
NA | TRBD2 | TRBV7-6 | CASSSLFQREGPGQYF
NA | NA | TRBV7-9 | CASSLVNPPGETQYF
few | TRBD2 | TRBV5-4 | CASSSGTNPYEQYF
NA | NA | TRBV9 | CASSVQGQGNTIYF
few | NA | TRBV6-5 | CASSYKGGSYEQYF
NA | TRBD2 | TRBV10-1 | CASSEGAGGPYEQYF
NA | NA | TRBV29-1 | CSAISAVQGGSGANVLTF
NA | NA | TRBV4-2 | CASSQDDNSNQPQHF
many | NA | TRBV28 | CASSRTFTGTYEQYF
NA | TRBD1 | TRBV29-1 | CSVGDTQGQNYGYTF
few | NA | TRBV7-9 | CASSLNQGDYNSPLHF
many | TRBD2 | TRBV7-2 | CASSLSWSSGDTQYF
few | TRBD1 | TRBV7-2 | CASRPRQGAVTGELFF
many | TRBD1 | TRBV7-9 | CASSSMTGGPEQYF
NA | NA | TRBV15 | CATSRDRGAREKLFF
few | NA | TRBV6-6 | CASSSLAYEQYF
few | TRBD1 | TRBV28 | CASSLLTGANYGYTF
NA | NA | TRBV27 | CASGLMVGNSPLHF
few | TRBD1 | TRBV19 | CASSILGQGKKDEQFF
NA | TRBD1 | TRBV5-4 | CASSQGFRGTLNEQFF
NA | NA | TRBV7-9 | CASSGVGGTQYF
NA | NA | TRBV6-6 | CASSYDGGSGEQFF
few | NA | TRBV5-1 | CASSAGETQYF
NA | NA | TRBV9 | CASSEQTASTGELFF
few | NA | TRBV5-1 | CASSSKGLPGNYGYTF
few | TRBD1 | TRBV25-1 | CASSVQGVGANVLTF